Below are 21 T cell receptor beta chains sequenced from a single sample in a study of shared clonotypes between healthy human individuals. Using immunoSEQ multiplex PCR, the repertoire was profiled, and TCRdb retains in-frame clones only, with some absent. Among approximately 980,000 clones, about three quarters were seen once, and the ten largest hold around 1.4%. The specimen sequenced was memory CD4+ T cells sorted from blood. Subset meaning: CD45RA-negative fraction. Every receptor here comes from a man aged 18 to 29 in good health.

The chain couples TRBV6-1 to TRBJ2-7; 9 bases agree with TRBD1. From germline, CDR1 is MNHNS and CDR2 SASEGT. The CDR3 consists of 14 residues. The V gene end was trimmed by 8 bases and the J gene end by 3 bases; junction bases not matched to a gene: 8. The CDR3 DNA reads as TGTGCCAGCGCAAGACAGGGGGTCAACTACGAGCAGTACTTC. It codes for CASARQGVNYEQYF.

The chain joins TRBV9 to TRBJ2-3; 7 bases match TRBD2. This CDR3 contains 15 residues. CDR1 is SGDLS, CDR2 YYNGEE, per germline. J gave up 10 bases and V 4 bases, and 15 bases lay outside the gene matches. CDR3 region: CASSPDGTTIRAQYF. For the CDR3, the DNA is TGTGCCAGCAGCCCGGATGGGACTACTATTCGAGCGCAGTATTTT.

This chain joins TRBV4-3 and TRBJ2-7, with TRBD2 identical over 8 bases. The CDR3 is made up of 14 amino acids. CDR1 is LGHNA and CDR2 is YSLEER in the germline V gene. Unmatched junction bases numbered 4, after V lost 4 bases and J lost 2 bases. CDR3 DNA sequence: TGCGCCAGCAGCCGGGGAGCGGGGGCCTACGAGCAGTACTTC. Translating it yields CASSRGAGAYEQYF.

The V and J genes are TRBV6-5 and TRBJ1-5; perhaps TRBD1 as D (6 bases). V dropped 6 bases and J dropped 4 bases, with 13 bases sitting between them. Germline values: CDR1 MNHEY, CDR2 SVGAGI. The CDR3 sequence is 14 residues long. The CDR3 loop reads CASRPRDRNQPQHF. CDR3 DNA: TGTGCCAGCAGACCTCGCGACAGGAATCAGCCCCAGCATTTT.

The chain carries TRBV2 and TRBJ2-7, with 7 bases identical to TRBD1. V trimming: 6 bases; J trimming: 0 bases; junction bases outside the gene matches: 5. The length of the CDR3 is 14 residues. CDR1 and CDR2 (germline): SNHLY, FYNNEI. The CDR3 region has the DNA TGTGCCAGCAGACCGGGACAGAGCTCCTACGAGCAGTACTTC. Translation: CASRPGQSSYEQYF.

This chain uses TRBV6-6 with TRBJ2-5; tentative D call: TRBD2 (5 bases). Germline V gives CDR1 MNHNY, CDR2 SVGAGI (reference sequence). The CDR3 spans 11 residues. V lost 6 bases and J lost 9, with 11 bases in between. This CDR3 reads CASSTTGAQYF. Here the CDR3 DNA reads TGTGCCAGCAGCACGACCGGGGCCCAGTACTTC.

The J gene is TRBJ1-5, the V gene TRBV28, with a possible D match to TRBD1 (5 bases). CDR1 and CDR2 from the germline V gene are MDHEN and SYDVKM. Deletions cut 6 bases from V and 3 bases from J, with 15 bases between. This CDR3 spans 15 amino acids. CDR3 protein: CASRRAGQNNQPQHF. For the CDR3, the DNA is TGTGCCAGCAGACGGGCGGGGCAGAACAATCAGCCCCAGCATTTT.

V usage is TRBV10-2 and J usage is TRBJ2-7; 12 bases are shared with TRBD2. The CDR3 contains 15 residues. Germline lookup yields CDR1 WSHSY and CDR2 SAAADI. After removal of 4 bases from V and 8 bases from J, the junction contained 9 bases not matched to a gene. The CDR3 is CASSVQLAGGGQQYF. In nucleotides, the CDR3 is TGCGCCAGCAGTGTTCAGCTAGCGGGAGGGGGCCAGCAGTACTTC.

The chain employs TRBV5-1 and TRBJ2-2; D ambiguous. Germline CDR1 is SGHRS and CDR2 is YFSETQ. This CDR3 has 14 amino acids. Trimming cost V 4 bases and J 0 bases, with 7 bases left between them. The CDR3 reads CASSRNTNTGELFF. The CDR3 bases are TGCGCCAGCAGCCGGAATACGAACACCGGGGAGCTGTTTTTT. The full variable domain, in which reference TRBV5-1 and TRBJ2-2 provide the parts outside the CDR3, is KAGVTQTPRYLIKTRGQQVTLSCSPISGHRSVSWYQQTPGQGLQFLFEYFSETQRNKGNFPGRFSGRQFSNSRSEMNVSTLELGDSALYLCASSRNTNTGELFFGEGSRLTVL.

The rearrangement links TRBV7-2 to TRBJ1-3; no clear D gene. Per germline, CDR1 SGHTA and CDR2 FQGNSA. This CDR3 has 14 amino acids. Deletions cut 3 bases from V and 1 base from J, with 7 bases between. The CDR3 DNA reads TGTGCCAGCAGCTTTTCCAGGTCTGGAAACACCATATATTTT. This encodes CASSFSRSGNTIYF.

Only a few counts were recorded for this clone. The chain links TRBV29-1 to TRBJ1-5; D not resolved. The CDR3 loop spans 13 amino acids. With 1 base removed from V and 6 bases from J, the gap between germline ends came to 10 bases. CDR1 and CDR2 (germline): SQVTM, ANQGSEA. The CDR3 loop is CSVEVSLGQPQHF. DNA of the CDR3: TGCAGCGTTGAAGTTTCGCTGGGTCAGCCCCAGCATTTT.

This clone was counted ten times or more. The chain recombines TRBV27 with TRBJ2-3; tentatively, D is TRBD2 (6 bases). The CDR3 is 14 residues long. V shed 5 bases and J shed 0 bases, with 9 bases lying between them. CDR1 is MNHEY and CDR2 is SMNVEV in the germline V gene (reference sequence). The CDR3 sequence: CASSTGLSTDTQYF. Written as DNA, the CDR3 is TGTGCCAGCAGTACGGGACTTAGCACAGATACGCAGTATTTT.

In its sample, this clone was seen many times. The rearrangement links TRBV5-1 to TRBJ1-4; TRBD1 matches at 7 bases. Losses at the gene ends were 2 bases for V and 7 bases for J; bases not matched to a gene: 11. From germline, CDR1 is SGHRS and CDR2 YFSETQ. This CDR3 has 16 amino acids. DNA for the CDR3: TGCGCCAGCAGCTTAAAATCCGGGACAGTTTTTGAAAAACTGTTTTTT. It is translated as CASSLKSGTVFEKLFF.

The chain has TRBV29-1 and TRBJ2-7; 11 bases line up with TRBD2. Germline CDR1 and CDR2: SQVTM and ANQGSEA. CDR3 size: 13 residues. V trimming: 0 bases; J trimming: 5 bases; junction bases outside the gene matches: 0. The CDR3 spells CSVEELAGDEQYF. CDR3 DNA: TGCAGCGTTGAAGAACTAGCGGGAGACGAGCAGTACTTC.

The J gene is TRBJ2-5, the V gene TRBV7-9, with a tentative D call TRBD1 (5 bases). There are 15 residues in the CDR3. The germline V gene encodes CDR1 SEHNR and CDR2 FQNEAQ (reference sequence). Deletions cut 5 bases from V and 0 bases from J, with 13 bases between. DNA of the CDR3: TGTGCCAGCAGCCCTCAGACAGAGTACCAAGAGACCCAGTACTTC. Amino acid sequence: CASSPQTEYQETQYF.

The genes are TRBV5-1 and TRBJ2-6, with TRBD1 matching 7 bases. The CDR3 sequence is 18 residues long. The V gene end was trimmed by 0 bases and the J gene end by 0 bases; junction bases not matched to a gene: 6. Germline CDR1 SGHRS, CDR2 YFSETQ. The CDR3 DNA reads as TGCGCCAGCAGCTTGGCGACAGGGACCTTCTCTGGGGCCAACGTCCTGACTTTC. It encodes CASSLATGTFSGANVLTF.

The chain has TRBV30 and TRBJ1-5; D gene unclear. Germline V gene sequence: CDR1 GTSNPN, CDR2 SVGIG (reference sequence). The CDR3 totals 15 residues. V was shortened by 0 bases and J by 0 bases, with 9 bases between the two germline ends. CDR3 sequence: CAWSVLSSSNQPQHF. In DNA form, the CDR3 reads TGTGCCTGGAGTGTACTCAGCAGTAGCAATCAGCCCCAGCATTTT.

Concerning this clone itself: A read error may account for a junction end that differs from germline. V and J are TRBV10-3 and TRBJ2-1; possibly TRBD1 for D (5 bases). Germline lookup yields CDR1 ENHRY and CDR2 SYGVKD. CDR3 size: 13 residues. The CDR3 coding sequence is TGTGCCATCAGTGGCCTCCAGGACAACGAGCAGTTCTTC. Translating it yields CAISGLQDNEQFF.

This rearrangement joins TRBV5-1 to TRBJ2-1, with TRBD2 matching over 10 bases. The germline V gene has CDR1 SGHRS and CDR2 YFSETQ. Trimming cost V 1 base and J 9 bases; bases outside gene matches: 7. This CDR3 comprises 15 residues. CDR3 residues: CASSLTSGNVGEQFF. The CDR3 DNA reads TGCGCCAGCAGCTTGACTAGCGGGAACGTTGGTGAGCAGTTCTTC.

This chain connects TRBV19 to TRBJ1-5; D is ambiguous. CDR1 is LNHDA and CDR2 is SQIVND in the germline V gene (reference sequence). The CDR3 sequence is 13 residues long. Trimming pared 5 bases from V and 11 bases from J, leaving 16 bases between. The CDR3 protein is CASSPRGDKTQHF. The CDR3 bases are TGTGCCAGTAGTCCCCGGGGAGATAAGACCCAGCATTTT.

The V gene is TRBV6-5, the J gene TRBJ2-5; maybe TRBD1 (6 bases). With 0 bases removed from V and 1 base from J, the gap between germline ends came to 12 bases. This CDR3 contains 16 residues. Per germline, CDR1 MNHEY and CDR2 SVGAGI. The CDR3 DNA sequence: TGTGCCAGCAGTTACTCGATGTGGACAGTCCAAGAGACCCAGTACTTC. Its translation is CASSYSMWTVQETQYF.